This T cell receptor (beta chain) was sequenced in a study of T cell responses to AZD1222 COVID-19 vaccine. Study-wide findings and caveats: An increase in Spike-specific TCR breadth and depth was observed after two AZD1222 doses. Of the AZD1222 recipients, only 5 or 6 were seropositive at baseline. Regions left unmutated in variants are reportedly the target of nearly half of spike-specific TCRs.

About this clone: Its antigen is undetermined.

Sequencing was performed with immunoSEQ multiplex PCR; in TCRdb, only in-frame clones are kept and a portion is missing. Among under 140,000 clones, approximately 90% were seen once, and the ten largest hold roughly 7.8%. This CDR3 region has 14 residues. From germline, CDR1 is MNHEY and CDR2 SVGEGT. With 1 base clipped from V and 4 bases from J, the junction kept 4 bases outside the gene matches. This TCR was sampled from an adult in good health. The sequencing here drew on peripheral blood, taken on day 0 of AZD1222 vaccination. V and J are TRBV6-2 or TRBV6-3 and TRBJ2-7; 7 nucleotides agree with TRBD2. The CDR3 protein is CASSYFGLGYEQYF. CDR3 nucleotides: TGTGCCAGCAGTTACTTCGGACTAGGTTACGAGCAGTACTTC.